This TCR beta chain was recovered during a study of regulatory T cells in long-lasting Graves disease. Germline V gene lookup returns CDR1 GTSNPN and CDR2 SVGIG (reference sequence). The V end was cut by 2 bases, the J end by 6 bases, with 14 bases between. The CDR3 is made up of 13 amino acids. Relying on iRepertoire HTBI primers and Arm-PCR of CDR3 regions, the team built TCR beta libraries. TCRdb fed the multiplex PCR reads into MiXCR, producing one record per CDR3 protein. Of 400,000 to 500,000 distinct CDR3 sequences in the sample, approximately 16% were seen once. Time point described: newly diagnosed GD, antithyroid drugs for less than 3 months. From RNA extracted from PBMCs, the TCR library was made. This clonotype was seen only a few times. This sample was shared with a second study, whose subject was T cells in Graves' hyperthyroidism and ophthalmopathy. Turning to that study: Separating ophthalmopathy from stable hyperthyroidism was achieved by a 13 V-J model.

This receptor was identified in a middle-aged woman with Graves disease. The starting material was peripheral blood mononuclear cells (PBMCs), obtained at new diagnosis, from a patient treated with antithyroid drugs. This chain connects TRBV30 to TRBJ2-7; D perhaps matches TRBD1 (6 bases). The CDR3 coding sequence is TGTGCCTGGAGTCCCTCGACAGGTGTCGAGCAGTACTTC. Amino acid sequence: CAWSPSTGVEQYF.